The next 30 T cell receptor beta chains were all read from a single sample in a study of cytomegalovirus exposure and HLA in healthy donors. PCR used 60 Vbeta primers and 13 Jbeta primers. The data were produced by immunoSEQ multiplex PCR, yet TCRdb's version contains in-frame clones alone and is incomplete. This sample carries about 200,000 clones, roughly 79% of them seen once, and the ten largest clones take 1.9%. Sequencing used PBMCs. These receptors all stem from a man aged 30 to 39 in good health and CMV-seronegative.

This chain connects TRBV5-3 to TRBJ1-5; no clear D. TRBV5-3 is reported as an ORF; its role is uncertain. The germline V and J ends were trimmed by 6 bases and 1 base, with 5 bases remaining between them. This CDR3 region has 12 residues. The DNA for the CDR3 is TGTGCCAGAAAGGAGAGCAATCAGCCCCAGCATTTT. It codes for CARKESNQPQHF.

V and J are TRBV18 and TRBJ1-1; D is possibly TRBD1 (5 bases). Germline V lookup: CDR1 KGHSH, CDR2 LQKENI. Between the trimmed V and J ends, which lost 1 base and 0 bases, there was a span of 12 bases. This CDR3 comprises 16 residues. In nucleotides, the CDR3 is TGTGCCAGCTCACCACTCGGACAAAGCATGAACACTGAAGCTTTCTTT. Its protein is CASSPLGQSMNTEAFF.

There are many counts of this clone. The J gene is TRBJ2-2, the V gene TRBV6-4, with TRBD2 matching 8 bases. The CDR3 extends over 15 amino acids. Germline V gene lookup returns CDR1 MRHNA and CDR2 SNTAGT. V lost 2 bases to trimming and J lost 6 bases; unmatched junction nucleotides: 5. CDR3 DNA sequence: TGTGCCAGCAGTGACCCCGGGACTAGTTCCGGGGAGCTGTTTTTT. Translation gives CASSDPGTSSGELFF.

This clone appeared a few times. V is TRBV2 and J is TRBJ1-5, with D possibly TRBD1 on 5 matching bases. This CDR3 comprises 14 residues. V was cut by 6 bases and J by 0 bases, with 9 bases left in between. Germline loops: CDR1 SNHLY, CDR2 FYNNEI. This chain's CDR3 is CASRTDYSNQPQHF. In DNA form, the CDR3 reads TGTGCCAGCAGGACAGATTATAGCAATCAGCCCCAGCATTTT.

This chain uses TRBV18 with TRBJ2-2, with D unclear. The CDR3 consists of 13 residues. Germline V gene data show CDR1 as KGHSH and CDR2 as LQKENI. V was pared by 4 bases and J by 8 bases, with 11 bases between. The CDR3 DNA reads TGTGCCAGCTCACTTGTGGAGACTGGGGAGCTGTTTTTT. It yields the protein CASSLVETGELFF.

The rearrangement links TRBV9 to TRBJ2-1; the D is unclear. The CDR3 loop spans 13 amino acids. The germline CDR1 and CDR2 sequences are SGDLS and YYNGEE. Between the trimmed V and J ends, which lost 0 bases and 5 bases, there was a span of 6 bases. CDR3 in amino acids: CASSVGGHNEQFF. CDR3 in DNA: TGTGCCAGCAGCGTAGGCGGTCACAATGAGCAGTTCTTC. Full variable domain (remainder filled in from reference TRBV9 and TRBJ2-1): DSGVTQTPKHLITATGQRVTLRCSPRSGDLSVYWYQQSLDQGLQFLIQYYNGEERAKGNILERFSAQQFPDLHSELNLSSLELGDSALYFCASSVGGHNEQFFGPGTRLTVL.

The V call is TRBV5-6, the J call TRBJ1-2; possible D gene TRBD1, 5 bases. The CDR3 runs 14 residues. The germline V gene has CDR1 SGHDT and CDR2 YYEEEE. V shed 0 bases and J shed 7 bases, with 13 bases lying between them. CDR3 region: CASSLVRGLGGYTF. CDR3 coding DNA: TGTGCCAGCAGCTTGGTCCGGGGGTTAGGTGGCTACACCTTC.

The chain is built from TRBV7-9 and TRBJ2-7, with 11 bases matching TRBD1. The CDR3 covers 15 residues. With 4 bases clipped from V and 3 bases from J, the junction kept 5 bases outside the gene matches. Germline CDR1 SEHNR, CDR2 FQNEAQ (reference sequence). As DNA, the CDR3 is TGTGCCAGCAGCTCCCGGGACAGGGGGGACTACGAGCAGTACTTC. This codes for CASSSRDRGDYEQYF. The full variable domain, its missing parts supplied by reference TRBV7-9 and TRBJ2-7, is DTGVSQNPRHKITKRGQNVTFRCDPISEHNRLYWYRQTLGQGPEFLTYFQNEAQLEKSRLLSDRFSAERPKGSFSTLEIQRTEQGDSAMYLCASSSRDRGDYEQYFGPGTRLTVT.

V usage is TRBV15 and J usage is TRBJ2-7, with 13 bases lining up with TRBD2. CDR1 is LNHNV, CDR2 YYDKDF, per germline (reference sequence). The CDR3 extends over 16 amino acids. Germline trimming cut 3 bases from V and 2 bases from J; bases unmatched to any gene: 4. CDR3 loop: CATSSGLAGAPYEQYF. CDR3 nucleotide sequence: TGTGCCACCAGCAGCGGACTAGCGGGAGCCCCCTACGAGCAGTACTTC.

This chain joins TRBV5-1 and TRBJ2-3, with TRBD2 identical over 8 bases. The length of the CDR3 is 16 residues. The germline V gene has CDR1 SGHRS and CDR2 YFSETQ. J lost 6 bases, V lost 4 bases, and 13 bases had no gene match. CDR3 amino acids: CASSVLTGGPVDTQYF. The CDR3 DNA reads TGCGCCAGCAGCGTTCTTACGGGAGGGCCGGTTGATACGCAGTATTTT.

In this sample, this clone turned up once. DNA of the CDR3: TGCAGCGTCGAACTCAGGCACGCCAGTAACACCGGGGAGCTGTTTTTT. Translating it yields CSVELRHASNTGELFF. This rearrangement joins TRBV29-1 to TRBJ2-2; D unclear. V lost 6 bases, J lost 2 bases, and 19 bases lay in between. The CDR3 is 16 amino acids. Germline values: CDR1 SQVTM, CDR2 ANQGSEA.

The chain combines TRBV18 with TRBJ2-7, with unresolved D. This CDR3 has 12 amino acids. Germline loops: CDR1 KGHSH, CDR2 LQKENI. Between the trimmed V and J ends, which lost 3 bases and 7 bases, there was a span of 10 bases. For the CDR3, the DNA is TGTGCCAGCTCACCCGCAAGTCGGGAGCAGTACTTC. It is translated as CASSPASREQYF.

V gene TRBV2 combines with J gene TRBJ2-7; TRBD2 might be the D (5 bases). CDR1 is SNHLY, CDR2 FYNNEI, per germline. The CDR3 has 13 residues. V lost 6 bases and J 5 bases, leaving 14 bases between the germline ends. CDR3 loop: CASRDWFLDEQYF. CDR3 DNA: TGTGCCAGCAGGGACTGGTTCTTGGACGAGCAGTACTTC.

This chain links TRBV6-1 with TRBJ2-5; no reliable D call. The germline CDR1 and CDR2 sequences are MNHNS and SASEGT. V was cut by 3 bases and J by 1 base, with 12 bases left in between. CDR3 length equals 15 residues. The CDR3 sequence: CASSEWRSRQETQYF. The CDR3 nucleotides read TGTGCCAGCAGTGAGTGGCGGAGCCGCCAAGAGACCCAGTACTTC.

The chain employs TRBV30 and TRBJ2-3; 15 positions match TRBD2. The V gene end was trimmed by 0 bases and the J gene end by 2 bases; junction bases not matched to a gene: 6. CDR3 length: 18 residues. Germline V CDR1 and CDR2: GTSNPN, SVGIG (reference sequence). CDR3 sequence reads: CAWSVVRTSGRATDTQYF. In nucleotides, the CDR3 is TGTGCCTGGAGTGTAGTTCGGACTAGCGGGAGGGCCACAGATACGCAGTATTTT.

The chain recombines TRBV7-3 with TRBJ2-7; 11 bases align to TRBD2. CDR3 length equals 15 residues. The germline gives CDR1 SGHTA, CDR2 FQGTGA. Trimming cost V 5 bases and J 6 bases; bases outside gene matches: 9. CDR3 DNA sequence: TGTGCCAGCAGCCAAAAACTAGCGGGAGCTGGCGAGCAGTACTTC. It translates to CASSQKLAGAGEQYF.

Only a few counts were recorded for this clone. The V call is TRBV9, the J call TRBJ2-3; TRBD1 aligns across 11 bases. Germline loops: CDR1 SGDLS, CDR2 YYNGEE. The CDR3 totals 15 residues. Trimming removed 3 bases from V and 1 base from J; junction bases left unmatched: 1. CDR3 nucleotides: TGTGCCAGCAGCGGGACAGGGGGCCGCACAGATACGCAGTATTTT. Protein sequence: CASSGTGGRTDTQYF. Supplemented by reference TRBV9 and TRBJ2-3, the full variable domain reads DSGVTQTPKHLITATGQRVTLRCSPRSGDLSVYWYQQSLDQGLQFLIQYYNGEERAKGNILERFSAQQFPDLHSELNLSSLELGDSALYFCASSGTGGRTDTQYFGPGTRLTVL.

The J gene is TRBJ2-5, the V gene TRBV5-6, with TRBD2 as a possible D gene (6 bases). V was trimmed by 4 bases and J by 7 bases, leaving 14 bases between them. The germline V gene encodes CDR1 SGHDT and CDR2 YYEEEE. CDR3 length: 13 amino acids. The CDR3 DNA follows: TGTGCCAGCAGCCCCACTAGCCCGGGGACCCAGTACTTC. As protein: CASSPTSPGTQYF.

The V and J genes are TRBV7-3 and TRBJ1-1; D is unclear. The germline V gene has CDR1 SGHTA and CDR2 FQGTGA. CDR3 length: 13 amino acids. V dropped 5 bases and J dropped 5 bases, with 12 bases sitting between them. The chain's CDR3 is CASSPRSGTEAFF. In nucleotides, the CDR3 is TGTGCCAGCAGCCCCCGGTCCGGGACTGAAGCTTTCTTT.

The rearrangement links TRBV6-5 to TRBJ1-1, with 8 nucleotides matching TRBD1. The germline CDR1 and CDR2 sequences are MNHEY and SVGAGI. The CDR3 has 13 residues. The V and J ends lost 8 bases and 6 bases, in that order; junction bases with no gene match: 8. The CDR3: CASLGQGLPEAFF. As DNA, the CDR3 is TGTGCCAGCCTAGGACAGGGCTTGCCTGAAGCTTTCTTT.

On this clone itself: Its ends do not fully match the called genes, so a read error is possible. The V gene is TRBV7-9, the J gene TRBJ1-5; D ambiguous. Per the germline V gene, CDR1 is SEHNR and CDR2 is FQNEAQ (reference sequence). The CDR3 covers 12 residues. DNA for the CDR3: TGTTCCAGCGCCGGGAGCAATCAGCCCCAGCATTTT. As protein: CSSAGSNQPQHF. The full variable domain, completed using reference TRBV7-9 and TRBJ1-5, is DTGVSQNPRHKITKRGQNVTFRCDPISEHNRLYWYRQTLGQGPEFLTYFQNEAQLEKSRLLSDRFSAERPKGSFSTLEIQRTEQGDSAMYLCSSAGSNQPQHFGDGTRLSIL.

The chain has TRBV28 and TRBJ1-2; no clear D. Germline V gene lookup returns CDR1 MDHEN and CDR2 SYDVKM. The CDR3 spans 14 residues. V gave up 0 bases and J gave up 4 bases, with 9 bases separating them. The CDR3 DNA is TGTGCCAGCAGTTTATGGACAACGACCTATGGCTACACCTTC. Encoded protein: CASSLWTTTYGYTF.

V gene TRBV7-2 combines with J gene TRBJ2-3; D is perhaps TRBD1 (6 bases). The germline V gene has CDR1 SGHTA and CDR2 FQGNSA. The V end was cut by 0 bases, the J end by 0 bases, with 7 bases between. This CDR3 contains 15 residues. As DNA, the CDR3 is TGTGCCAGCAGCTTAGCTACAGGGAGCACAGATACGCAGTATTTT. Protein: CASSLATGSTDTQYF.

This clone was counted only a few times. The chain has TRBV2 and TRBJ1-2; TRBD1 agrees at 12 bases. CDR1 and CDR2 (germline): SNHLY, FYNNEI. This CDR3 has 14 amino acids. Trimming at V came to 6 bases and at J to 7 bases, leaving 6 bases not matched to a gene. The CDR3 DNA reads as TGTGCCAGCAGGCCGGGACAGGGGGCCAGTGGCTACACCTTC. It codes for CASRPGQGASGYTF.

The rearrangement joins TRBV5-4 to TRBJ2-7, with 10 bases fitting TRBD1. CDR3 length: 15 amino acids. J was trimmed by 2 bases and V by 4 bases; bases with no gene match: 6. The germline V gene has CDR1 SGHNT and CDR2 YYREEE (reference sequence). The CDR3 DNA follows: TGTGCCAGCAGCGGGACAGGGGTGTCCCCCTACGAGCAGTACTTC. Translating gives CASSGTGVSPYEQYF.

The chain is built from TRBV5-4 and TRBJ2-3; 11 bases map to TRBD1. Trimming removed 0 bases from V and 4 bases from J; junction bases left unmatched: 10. This CDR3 spans 18 amino acids. Looked up from germline, CDR1 is SGHNT and CDR2 is YYREEE (reference sequence). The CDR3 here is CASSLATAGQGAADTQYF. Here the CDR3 DNA reads TGTGCCAGCAGCTTGGCGACCGCTGGACAGGGGGCTGCAGATACGCAGTATTTT.

The genes are TRBV7-9 and TRBJ2-1; 8 bases line up with TRBD2. V shed 5 bases, J shed 10 bases, and the junction held 22 bases outside the gene matches. Looked up from germline, CDR1 is SEHNR and CDR2 is FQNEAQ (reference sequence). The CDR3 is 18 residues long. The chain's CDR3 is CASSPISFSGGPGSEQFF. The CDR3 DNA reads TGTGCCAGCAGCCCTATTAGTTTCTCGGGAGGGCCTGGTAGCGAGCAGTTCTTC.

This clone was found many times. The CDR3 loop reads CASTHTVLRGPGNTIYF. As DNA, the CDR3 is TGCGCCAGCACCCACACTGTTTTGAGGGGGCCGGGAAACACCATATATTTT. The chain has TRBV4-1 and TRBJ1-3, with 7 bases aligning to TRBD1. The ends lost 7 bases at V and 4 bases at J; junction bases unmatched: 16. Germline lookup yields CDR1 MGHRA and CDR2 YSYEKL. CDR3 length equals 17 residues.

As for this clone: Other DNA sequences from this sample encode an identical CDR3 as well. This chain uses TRBV5-1 with TRBJ2-2, with 11 bases lining up with TRBD1. The CDR3 contains 16 residues. Germline assignment: CDR1 SGHRS and CDR2 YFSETQ. After removal of 3 bases from V and 4 bases from J, the junction contained 5 bases not matched to a gene. CDR3 amino acids: CASSYSGTGGTGELFF. The CDR3 DNA reads TGCGCCAGCAGCTACTCCGGGACAGGGGGCACCGGGGAGCTGTTTTTT.

The CDR3 DNA is TGTGCCAGCAGCCAGACAGGGGCGAGCTCCTATAATTCACCCCTCCACTTT. Residues: CASSQTGASSYNSPLHF. V is TRBV7-9 and J is TRBJ1-6; 8 bases fit TRBD1. CDR3 length: 17 residues. The J segment lost 0 bases and the V segment lost 5 bases, leaving 6 bases of the junction unmatched. Germline-derived CDR1 and CDR2 are SEHNR and FQNEAQ (reference sequence).